This T cell receptor beta chain was captured by sequencing in a study of T cell repertoires in cytomegalovirus infection. Across the whole study: Recently identified HLA-C-restricted CMV epitopes and well-studied HLA-B-restricted CMV epitopes were used by the study.

This clonotype appeared many times. Its antigen is currently unknown. The junction shows a germline mismatch at one end, possibly a read error. The germline V gene encodes CDR1 DFQATT and CDR2 SNEGSKA (reference sequence). This CDR3 spans 12 amino acids. MiXCR, applied by TCRdb to the reads, yields one record per CDR3 protein. The sample shows about 920,000 distinct CDR3 sequences, about a third of them seen only once. The source is a human donor in good health (CMV status not recorded). Some clones in this sample may be carry-over from other donors' samples. This rearrangement joins TRBV20-1 to TRBJ1-2, with D uncertain. Specimen: cultured CD8+ T cells from PBMCs, collected from culture after CMV antigen stimulation. The CDR3 DNA reads as TGCAGTGCTAGGAGTCAGATCTTCGGGAGGATCTTC. It specifies CSARSQIFGRIF.